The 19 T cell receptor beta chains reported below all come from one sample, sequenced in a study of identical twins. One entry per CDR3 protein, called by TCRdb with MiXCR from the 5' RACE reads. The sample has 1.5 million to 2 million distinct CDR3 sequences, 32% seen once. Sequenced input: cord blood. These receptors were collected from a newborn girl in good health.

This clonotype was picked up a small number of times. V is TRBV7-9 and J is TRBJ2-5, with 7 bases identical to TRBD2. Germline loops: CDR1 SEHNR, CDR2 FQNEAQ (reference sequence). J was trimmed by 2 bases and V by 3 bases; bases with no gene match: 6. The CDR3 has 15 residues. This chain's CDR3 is CASSFGTTNQETQYF. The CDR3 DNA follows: TGTGCCAGCAGCTTTGGGACTACTAATCAAGAGACCCAGTACTTC.

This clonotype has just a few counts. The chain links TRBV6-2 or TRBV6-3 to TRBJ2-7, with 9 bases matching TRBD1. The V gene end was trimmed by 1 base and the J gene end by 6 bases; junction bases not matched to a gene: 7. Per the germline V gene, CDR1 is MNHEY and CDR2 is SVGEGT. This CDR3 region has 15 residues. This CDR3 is CASSYLGQGRSEQYF. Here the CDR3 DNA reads TGTGCCAGCAGTTACTTAGGACAGGGGCGAAGCGAGCAGTACTTC.

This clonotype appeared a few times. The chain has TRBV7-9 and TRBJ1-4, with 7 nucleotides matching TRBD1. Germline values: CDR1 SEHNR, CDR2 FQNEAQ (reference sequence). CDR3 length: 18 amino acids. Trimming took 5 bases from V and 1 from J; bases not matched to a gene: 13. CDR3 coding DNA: TGTGCCAGCAGCCCAACAGGGGCAGTTAGGAGAACTAATGAAAAACTGTTTTTT. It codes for CASSPTGAVRRTNEKLFF.

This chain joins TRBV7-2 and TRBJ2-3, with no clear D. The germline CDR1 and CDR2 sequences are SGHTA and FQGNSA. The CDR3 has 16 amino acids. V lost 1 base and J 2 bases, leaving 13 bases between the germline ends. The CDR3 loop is CASSLGCPFPTDTQYF. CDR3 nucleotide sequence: TGTGCCAGCAGCTTAGGATGTCCGTTTCCCACAGATACGCAGTATTTT.

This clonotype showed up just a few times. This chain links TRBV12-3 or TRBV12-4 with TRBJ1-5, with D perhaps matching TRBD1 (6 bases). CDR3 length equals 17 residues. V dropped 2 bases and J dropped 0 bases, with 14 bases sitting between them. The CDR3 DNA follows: TGTGCCAGCAGTTTAAGGGACACCCGTTTTAGCAATCAGCCCCAGCATTTT. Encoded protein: CASSLRDTRFSNQPQHF.

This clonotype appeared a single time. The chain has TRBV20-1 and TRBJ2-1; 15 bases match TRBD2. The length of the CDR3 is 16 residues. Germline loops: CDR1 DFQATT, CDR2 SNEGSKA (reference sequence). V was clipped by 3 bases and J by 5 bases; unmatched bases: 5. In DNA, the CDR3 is TGCAGTGCTAGTAGGGGGACTAGCGGGGGGAACAATGAGCAGTTCTTC. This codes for CSASRGTSGGNNEQFF.

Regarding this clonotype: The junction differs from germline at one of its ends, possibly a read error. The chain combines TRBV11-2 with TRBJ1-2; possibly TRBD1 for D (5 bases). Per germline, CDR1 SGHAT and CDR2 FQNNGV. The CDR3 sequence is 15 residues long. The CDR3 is CASSLDRVGLYGYTF. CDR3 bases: TGTGCCAGCAGCCTAGACAGAGTCGGTCTCTATGGCTACACCTTC. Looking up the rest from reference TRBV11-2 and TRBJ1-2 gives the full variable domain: EAGVAQSPRYKIIEKRQSVAFWCNPISGHATLYWYQQILGQGPKLLIQFQNNGVVDDSQLPKDRFSAERLKGVDSTLKIQPAKLEDSAVYLCASSLDRVGLYGYTFGSGTRLTVV.

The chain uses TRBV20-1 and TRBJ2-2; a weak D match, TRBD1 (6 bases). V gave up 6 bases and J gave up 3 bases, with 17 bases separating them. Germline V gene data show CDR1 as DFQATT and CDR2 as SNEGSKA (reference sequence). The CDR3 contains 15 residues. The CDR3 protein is CSAQRQAPYTGELFF. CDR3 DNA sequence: TGCAGTGCCCAAAGACAGGCCCCCTACACCGGGGAGCTGTTTTTT.

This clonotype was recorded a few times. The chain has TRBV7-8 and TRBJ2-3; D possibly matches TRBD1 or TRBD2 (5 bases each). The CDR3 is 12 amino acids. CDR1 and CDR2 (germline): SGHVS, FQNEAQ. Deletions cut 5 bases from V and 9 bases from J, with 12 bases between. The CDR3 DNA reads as TGTGCCAGCAGCCCATGGGGGTCCACGCAGTATTTT. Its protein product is CASSPWGSTQYF.

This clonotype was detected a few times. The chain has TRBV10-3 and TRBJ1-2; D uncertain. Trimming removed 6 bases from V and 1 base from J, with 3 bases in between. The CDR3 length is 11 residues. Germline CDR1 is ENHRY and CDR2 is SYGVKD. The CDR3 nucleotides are TGTGCCATCAGCCTTAACTATGGCTACACCTTC. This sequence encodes CAISLNYGYTF.

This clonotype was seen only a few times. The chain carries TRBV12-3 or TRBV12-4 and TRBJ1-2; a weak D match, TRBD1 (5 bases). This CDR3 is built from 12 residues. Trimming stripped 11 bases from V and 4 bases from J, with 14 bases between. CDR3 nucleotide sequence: TGTGCCCTGTGGGGCCGGGGCTATGGCTACACCTTC. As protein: CALWGRGYGYTF.

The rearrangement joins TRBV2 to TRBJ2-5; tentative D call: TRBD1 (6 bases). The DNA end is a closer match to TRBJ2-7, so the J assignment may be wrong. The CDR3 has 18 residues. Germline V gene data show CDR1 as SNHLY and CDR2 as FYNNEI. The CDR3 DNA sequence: TGTGCCAGCAGTGAACTCTTCTGGGTGACAGGTGCAAACTACGAGCAGTACTTC. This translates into CASSELFWVTGANYEQYF.

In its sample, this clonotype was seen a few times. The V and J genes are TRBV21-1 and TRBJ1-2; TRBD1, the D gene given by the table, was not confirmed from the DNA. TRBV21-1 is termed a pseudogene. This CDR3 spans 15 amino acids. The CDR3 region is CASSQLGTGVEGYTF. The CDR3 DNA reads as TGTGCCAGCAGCCAACTCGGGACAGGGGTTGAGGGCTACACCTTC.

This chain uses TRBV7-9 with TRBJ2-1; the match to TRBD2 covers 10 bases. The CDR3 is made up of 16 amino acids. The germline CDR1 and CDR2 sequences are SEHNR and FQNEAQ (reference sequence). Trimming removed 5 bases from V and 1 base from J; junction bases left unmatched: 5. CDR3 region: CASSPSGGLSYNEQFF. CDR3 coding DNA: TGTGCCAGCAGCCCTAGCGGGGGCCTGTCCTACAATGAGCAGTTCTTC.

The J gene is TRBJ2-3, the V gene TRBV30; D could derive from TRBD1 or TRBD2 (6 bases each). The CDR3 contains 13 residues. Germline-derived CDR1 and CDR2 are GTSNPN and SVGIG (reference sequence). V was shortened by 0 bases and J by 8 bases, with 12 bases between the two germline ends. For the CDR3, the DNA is TGTGCCTGGAGTGTACAGGGAGGTACTACGCAGTATTTT. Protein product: CAWSVQGGTTQYF.

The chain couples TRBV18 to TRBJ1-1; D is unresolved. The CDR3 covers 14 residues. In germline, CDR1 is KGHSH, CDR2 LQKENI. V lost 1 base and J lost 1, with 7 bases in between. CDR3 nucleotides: TGTGCCAGCTCACCACAACGGCCGAACACTGAAGCTTTCTTT. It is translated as CASSPQRPNTEAFF.

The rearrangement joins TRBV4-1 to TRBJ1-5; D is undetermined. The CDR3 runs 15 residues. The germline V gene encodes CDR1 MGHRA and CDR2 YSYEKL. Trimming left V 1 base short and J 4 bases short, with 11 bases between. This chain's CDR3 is CASSQGTSGNQPQHF. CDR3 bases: TGCGCCAGCAGCCAAGGTACTAGCGGGAATCAGCCCCAGCATTTT.

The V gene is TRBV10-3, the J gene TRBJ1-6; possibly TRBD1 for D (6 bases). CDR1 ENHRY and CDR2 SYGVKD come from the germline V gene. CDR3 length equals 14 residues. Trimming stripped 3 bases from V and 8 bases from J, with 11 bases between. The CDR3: CAISDKQGHSPLHF. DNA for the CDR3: TGTGCCATCAGTGATAAACAGGGACATTCACCCCTCCACTTT.

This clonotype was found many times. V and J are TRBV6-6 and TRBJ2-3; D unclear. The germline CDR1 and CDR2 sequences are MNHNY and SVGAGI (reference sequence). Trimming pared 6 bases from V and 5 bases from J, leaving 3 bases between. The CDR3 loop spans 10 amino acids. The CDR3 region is CASRKDTQYF. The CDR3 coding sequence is TGTGCCAGCAGGAAAGATACGCAGTATTTT.